Listed here are 4 T cell receptor beta chains from one sample, sequenced in a study of human T cells and chemical hapten exposure. TCRdb itself ran the RACE reads through MiXCR, one entry per CDR3 protein. The profile shows 60,000 to 80,000 distinct CDR3 sequences, about 7% of them singletons. The time point denotes: pre-sensitization, week 0. Treatment defined: therapeutic diphenylcyclopropenone sensitization with weekly scalp DPC. This sample comprised whole blood, obtained in connection with sensitization to the hapten diphenylcyclopropenone (DPC). The receptor source for this set is a woman younger than 45 with alopecia areata. Some clones in this sample may be carry-over from other donors' samples.

The table lists this clonotype with many counts. The V call is TRBV5-1, the J call TRBJ1-1, with TRBD1 as a possible D gene (6 bases). With 3 bases removed from V and 3 bases from J, the gap between germline ends came to 12 bases. The CDR3 contains 14 residues. Germline CDR1 SGHRS, CDR2 YFSETQ. The CDR3 DNA is TGCGCCAGCAGCTCCCAGGGGATGGACACTGAAGCTTTCTTT. Its protein product is CASSSQGMDTEAFF.

This clonotype was recorded at least ten times. The chain carries TRBV29-1 and TRBJ2-7; the D gene could be TRBD1 or TRBD2 (6 bases each). V was shortened by 4 bases and J by 2 bases, with 30 bases between the two germline ends. This CDR3 is built from 19 residues. Per germline, CDR1 SQVTM and CDR2 ANQGSEA. The CDR3 region is CSVGGRRGPGVRGTYEQYF. The CDR3 nucleotides are TGCAGCGTTGGGGGGCGGAGGGGCCCCGGTGTTAGAGGCACCTACGAGCAGTACTTC.

This clonotype was observed many times. The CDR3 reads CASSVGPEDTQYF. CDR3 in DNA: TGCGCCAGCAGTGTCGGTCCTGAAGATACGCAGTATTTT. The chain recombines TRBV10-1 with TRBJ2-3; no clear D gene. The germline gives CDR1 WNHNN, CDR2 SYGVQD (reference sequence). Trimming pared 4 bases from V and 5 bases from J, leaving 10 bases between. The CDR3 consists of 13 residues.

The V call is TRBV12-3 or TRBV12-4, the J call TRBJ2-1; D possibly corresponds to TRBD2 (5 bases). The V and J ends lost 6 bases and 1 base respectively, with 13 bases between them. This CDR3 is 15 amino acids long. The CDR3 region has the DNA TGTGCCAGCAGCCGGTCTAGCCATTCCTACAATGAGCAGTTCTTC. Protein product: CASSRSSHSYNEQFF.